The 16 T cell receptor beta chains reported below all come from one sample, sequenced in a study of cytomegalovirus exposure and HLA in healthy donors. The PCR was carried out with 60 Vbeta primers and 13 Jbeta primers. Libraries were prepared by immunoSEQ multiplex PCR; TCRdb keeps only in-frame clonotypes and omits some of them. The sample contains some 160,000 clones, approximately 68% of which appear only once. The material sequenced was PBMCs. The receptors originated from a man between 40 and 49 years old in good health and CMV-seronegative.

The chain links TRBV29-1 to TRBJ2-5; 7 nucleotides line up with TRBD1. The DNA end is a closer match to TRBJ2-7, so the J assignment may be wrong. The germline gives CDR1 SQVTM, CDR2 ANQGSEA. This CDR3 contains 13 residues. CDR3 nucleotide sequence: TGCAGCGCGGGATGGCAGGGGGCCTACGAGCAGTACTTC. Encoded protein: CSAGWQGAYEQYF.

The CDR3 coding sequence is TGTGCCAGCAGCCGGAGCTCTGGGGCCAACGTCCTGACTTTC. It specifies CASSRSSGANVLTF. V and J are TRBV11-3 and TRBJ2-6; unclear D gene. Deletions cut 5 bases from V and 0 bases from J, with 5 bases between. From germline, CDR1 is SGHNT and CDR2 YENEEA. CDR3 length: 14 residues.

This chain links TRBV11-2 with TRBJ1-1; no clear D gene. Per the germline V gene, CDR1 is SGHAT and CDR2 is FQNNGV. This CDR3 has 10 amino acids. Trimming took off 5 bases at V and 6 bases at J, with 4 bases between the two ends. CDR3 nucleotide sequence: TGTGCCAGCAGCCCTGCTGAAGCTTTCTTT. It is translated as CASSPAEAFF. The full variable domain, its missing parts supplied by reference TRBV11-2 and TRBJ1-1, is EAGVAQSPRYKIIEKRQSVAFWCNPISGHATLYWYQQILGQGPKLLIQFQNNGVVDDSQLPKDRFSAERLKGVDSTLKIQPAKLEDSAVYLCASSPAEAFFGQGTRLTVV.

This clone was seen a single time. This chain joins TRBV5-1 and TRBJ2-1, with D unresolved. CDR3 length: 15 residues. V was clipped by 0 bases and J by 3 bases, with 10 bases between them. Germline CDR1 and CDR2: SGHRS and YFSETQ. The CDR3 bases are TGCGCCAGCAGCTTGGAGTCCGGTGGCTACAATGAGCAGTTCTTC. It specifies CASSLESGGYNEQFF.

This clone was counted a single time. The chain combines TRBV6-1 with TRBJ2-1; D might be TRBD2 (6 bases). Germline assignment: CDR1 MNHNS and CDR2 SASEGT. This CDR3 is built from 14 residues. Trimming took 7 bases from V and 2 from J, leaving 12 bases between them. The CDR3 nucleotides read TGTGCCAGCAAATTAGCGGAGCCCTACAATGAGCAGTTCTTC. Protein: CASKLAEPYNEQFF.

About this clone: One junction end does not reproduce the germline sequence, and a read error may be involved. This chain uses TRBV6-5 with TRBJ1-5; D is uncertain. Germline V gene data show CDR1 as MNHEY and CDR2 as SVGAGI. The length of the CDR3 is 15 residues. CDR3 in DNA: TGTGCCAGCAGTCAATCAGGAGAGAGGGCCCAGCCCCAGAATTTT. It is translated as CASSQSGERAQPQNF.

The chain combines TRBV28 with TRBJ1-4, with unresolved D. Germline CDR1 reads MDHEN; CDR2 reads SYDVKM. V lost 4 bases and J 6 bases, leaving 3 bases between the germline ends. The CDR3 consists of 11 residues. The CDR3 DNA sequence: TGTGCCAGCAGTTCTTATGAAAAACTGTTTTTT. Protein: CASSSYEKLFF.

This clone has only a few counts. The chain is built from TRBV7-2 and TRBJ2-1; TRBD2 aligns across 10 bases. Losses at the gene ends were 3 bases for V and 9 bases for J; bases not matched to a gene: 5. In germline, CDR1 is SGHTA, CDR2 FQGNSA. The CDR3 is 14 amino acids. DNA of the CDR3: TGTGCCAGCAGCTTTAGCGGGAGGAGGAGTGAGCAGTTCTTC. Translated: CASSFSGRRSEQFF.

This clone was counted a single time. The chain carries TRBV28 and TRBJ2-2, with TRBD1 matching 9 bases. Germline V gene data show CDR1 as MDHEN and CDR2 as SYDVKM. This CDR3 comprises 16 residues. The junction had 8 bases not matched to a gene; V was cut back by 5 bases and J by 4 bases. This CDR3 is CASSTPGTGSTGELFF. The DNA of the CDR3 is TGTGCCAGCAGTACCCCCGGGACAGGGAGCACCGGGGAGCTGTTTTTT.

This clone was detected only a few times. The chain uses TRBV6-1 and TRBJ1-5; D call uncertain. Trimming pared 6 bases from V and 0 bases from J, leaving 9 bases between. The CDR3 contains 14 residues. Germline assignment: CDR1 MNHNS and CDR2 SASEGT. CDR3: CASSTVGSNQPQHF. DNA for the CDR3: TGTGCCAGCAGCACAGTGGGTAGCAATCAGCCCCAGCATTTT.

CDR3 DNA sequence: TGTGCCAGCAGTGTGGCAGGGGGCTATCAGCCCCAGCATTTT. Translation gives CASSVAGGYQPQHF. The rearrangement uses TRBV2 and TRBJ1-5; 8 bases align to TRBD1. CDR1 is SNHLY and CDR2 is FYNNEI in the germline V gene. Germline trimming cut 4 bases from V and 5 bases from J; bases unmatched to any gene: 4. This CDR3 region has 14 residues.

The V and J genes are TRBV30 and TRBJ1-1; no clear D. This CDR3 is 13 amino acids long. Germline assignment: CDR1 GTSNPN and CDR2 SVGIG (reference sequence). Deletions cut 3 bases from V and 1 base from J, with 9 bases between. CDR3 amino acids: CAWSGQANTEAFF. The CDR3 region has the DNA TGTGCCTGGAGCGGTCAGGCGAACACTGAAGCTTTCTTT.

The chain couples TRBV5-1 to TRBJ2-4, with TRBD1 as a possible D gene (5 bases). The CDR3 contains 15 residues. Looked up from germline, CDR1 is SGHRS and CDR2 is YFSETQ. V dropped 5 bases and J dropped 8 bases, with 20 bases sitting between them. CDR3 loop: CASSRGESGSDIQYF. The CDR3 region has the DNA TGCGCCAGCAGTAGGGGTGAATCAGGGTCGGACATTCAGTACTTC. The variable domain in full, completed from reference TRBV5-1 and TRBJ2-4, reads KAGVTQTPRYLIKTRGQQVTLSCSPISGHRSVSWYQQTPGQGLQFLFEYFSETQRNKGNFPGRFSGRQFSNSRSEMNVSTLELGDSALYLCASSRGESGSDIQYFGAGTRLSVL.

CDR3 in DNA: TGTGCCAGAACGACCGACTTCACAGATACGCAGTATTTT. Protein: CARTTDFTDTQYF. The V and J genes are TRBV2 and TRBJ2-3; D unclear. The CDR3 runs to 13 residues. Germline assignment: CDR1 SNHLY and CDR2 FYNNEI. With 9 bases removed from V and 2 bases from J, the gap between germline ends came to 12 bases.

The rearrangement uses TRBV7-9 and TRBJ2-7; 9 bases map to TRBD2. The CDR3 is 15 residues long. Germline loops: CDR1 SEHNR, CDR2 FQNEAQ (reference sequence). The V segment lost 3 bases and the J segment 2 bases; nucleotides outside the gene matches: 5. CDR3 sequence reads: CASSFQTSGTYEQYF. The DNA for the CDR3 is TGTGCCAGCAGCTTCCAGACTAGCGGAACCTACGAGCAGTACTTC.

The V call is TRBV6-6, the J call TRBJ2-1, with a weak D call TRBD2 (7 bases). CDR3 length: 11 residues. Germline V lookup: CDR1 MNHNY, CDR2 SVGAGI (reference sequence). V was trimmed by 6 bases and J by 10 bases, leaving 10 bases between them. In DNA, the CDR3 is TGTGCCAGCAGCCGGGGGGCCGAGCAGTTCTTC. Its protein is CASSRGAEQFF.